This TCR beta chain is drawn from a study of CD8+ T cells in alopecia areata. Overall study results and limits: The study found TCR sharing across patients less clear than in mice, possibly for HLA reasons.

Germline V gene lookup returns CDR1 SQVTM and CDR2 ANQGSEA. CDR3 length: 14 amino acids. V lost 3 bases and J lost 1; bases outside the gene matches: 5. Extracted from the samples, RNA was reverse transcribed into cDNA to serve as the sequencing template. TCRdb keeps only in-frame clones here, not all; method: immunoSEQ multiplex PCR. Found here are about 200,000 clones, about 56% of them singletons; the top ten hold over 4%. To note about this clone: The target antigen is unknown.

This sequence originates from a human donor in good health. Sequencing was carried out using CD8+ T cells sorted from blood. This sequence joins TRBV29-1 and TRBJ1-2, with 7 positions matching TRBD1. The chain's CDR3 is CSVEGTDYNYGYTF. DNA for the CDR3: TGCAGCGTTGAGGGGACAGATTATAACTATGGCTACACCTTC.